This TCR beta chain came from a study of T cells in Graves' hyperthyroidism and ophthalmopathy. Study-level background: Once the initial diagnosis was made, peripheral blood was obtained before any treatment.

The CDR3 regions of TCR beta were amplified from RNA transcripts. First-round RT-PCR with HTBI primers amplified the TCR CDR3 region. TCRdb fed the multiplex PCR reads into MiXCR, producing one record per CDR3 protein. The table lists some 490,000 distinct CDR3 sequences, about 16% of them singletons. The trim removed 6 bases at V and 2 bases at J, leaving 11 bases unmatched. Per the germline V gene, CDR1 is SNHLY and CDR2 is FYNNEI. The CDR3 loop spans 16 amino acids. There are many counts of this clonotype. This chain connects TRBV2 to TRBJ1-1; TRBD1 aligns across 8 bases. The receptor comes from a woman aged 25 to 39 with Graves' ophthalmopathy. The sequenced material came from blood. For the CDR3, the DNA is TGTGCCAGCAGCAGGACAGGGAATCCCCTTAACACTGAAGCTTTCTTT. Translating it yields CASSRTGNPLNTEAFF.